The 17 T cell receptor beta chains reported below all come from one sample, sequenced in a study of cytomegalovirus exposure and HLA in healthy donors. PCR primers comprised 60 Vbeta and 13 Jbeta primers. Method: immunoSEQ multiplex PCR; TCRdb's copy keeps in-frame clones and lacks some. Of around 67,000 clones in the sample, approximately 58% are singletons; the top ten hold approximately 2.9%. The specimen sequenced was PBMCs. Every receptor here comes from a woman aged 45 to 65 in good health and CMV-seronegative.

J is TRBJ2-1 and V is TRBV27; D is possibly TRBD2 (6 bases). Trimming removed 1 base from V and 9 bases from J, with 16 bases in between. Germline CDR1 reads MNHEY; CDR2 reads SMNVEV (reference sequence). The CDR3 extends over 15 amino acids. As DNA, the CDR3 is TGTGCCAGCAGTTTATGGGCGGGATCCCGCCTTGAGCAGTTCTTC. It codes for CASSLWAGSRLEQFF.

The rearrangement uses TRBV6-5 and TRBJ1-1; no clear D gene. Per the germline V gene, CDR1 is MNHEY and CDR2 is SVGAGI. CDR3 length: 12 residues. V was trimmed by 6 bases and J by 9 bases, leaving 14 bases between them. Here the CDR3 reads CASSRRRNQAFF. The CDR3 DNA sequence: TGTGCCAGCAGCCGACGGAGGAACCAAGCTTTCTTT.

The chain employs TRBV5-1 and TRBJ1-1, with D possibly being TRBD1 (6 bases). The V end was cut by 5 bases, the J end by 3 bases, with 11 bases between. This CDR3 spans 13 amino acids. Germline V gene lookup returns CDR1 SGHRS and CDR2 YFSETQ. The CDR3 nucleotides read TGCGCCAGCAGATATCAGGGGCACACTGAAGCTTTCTTT. This codes for CASRYQGHTEAFF.

The V call is TRBV28, the J call TRBJ2-7, with TRBD2 as a possible D gene (5 bases). This CDR3 is built from 16 residues. Trimming pared 5 bases from V and 0 bases from J, leaving 17 bases between. The germline V gene has CDR1 MDHEN and CDR2 SYDVKM. DNA for the CDR3: TGTGCCAGCAGTCCCGATCACCCTGGGAGCTCCTACGAGCAGTACTTC. Protein: CASSPDHPGSSYEQYF.

CDR3 nucleotides: TGTGCCAGCTCACCAAGCGGACTAAACACTGAAGCTTTCTTT. Translating gives CASSPSGLNTEAFF. This chain uses TRBV18 with TRBJ1-1; D call uncertain. The V gene lost 2 bases and the J gene lost 2 bases, with 9 bases spanning the gap. CDR3 length: 14 amino acids. Germline CDR1 KGHSH, CDR2 LQKENI.

The chain employs TRBV15 and TRBJ1-2; 9 bases agree with TRBD1. Germline V gene data show CDR1 as LNHNV and CDR2 as YYDKDF (reference sequence). CDR3 length: 15 amino acids. After removal of 2 bases from V and 7 bases from J, the junction contained 8 bases not matched to a gene. CDR3 in amino acids: CATSRQVQGALGYTF. DNA for the CDR3: TGTGCCACCAGCAGACAAGTACAGGGGGCTCTTGGCTACACCTTC.

This clone appeared a few times. The chain employs TRBV5-1 and TRBJ2-7; a weak D match, TRBD2 (6 bases). The germline V and J ends were trimmed by 5 bases and 3 bases, with 18 bases remaining between them. The germline CDR1 and CDR2 sequences are SGHRS and YFSETQ. The CDR3 is made up of 15 amino acids. The CDR3 loop reads CASRPGGPDLYEQYF. Here the CDR3 DNA reads TGCGCCAGCAGACCAGGAGGGCCCGACCTCTACGAGCAGTACTTC.

This chain uses TRBV5-8 with TRBJ2-7; 13 nucleotides align to TRBD2. Trimming took 2 bases from V and 3 from J; bases not matched to a gene: 5. Looked up from germline, CDR1 is SGHTS and CDR2 is YDEGEE. The CDR3 has 16 amino acids. The CDR3 DNA is TGTGCCAGCAGCTTCCTTGGGACTAGCGGGATCTACGAGCAGTACTTC. Residues: CASSFLGTSGIYEQYF.

The chain uses TRBV7-3 and TRBJ1-1, with 8 bases aligning to TRBD1. J was trimmed by 4 bases and V by 2 bases; bases with no gene match: 6. Germline loops: CDR1 SGHTA, CDR2 FQGTGA. The CDR3 totals 15 residues. CDR3 sequence (DNA): TGTGCCAGCAGCTTACGGACAGGGAAGGGCACTGAAGCTTTCTTT. Its translation is CASSLRTGKGTEAFF.

The chain carries TRBV9 and TRBJ2-7; possible D gene TRBD1, 6 bases. This CDR3 region has 14 residues. Looked up from germline, CDR1 is SGDLS and CDR2 is YYNGEE. The V gene lost 3 bases and the J gene lost 3 bases, with 13 bases spanning the gap. The CDR3 reads CASSEGDLVYEQYF. The CDR3 DNA sequence: TGTGCCAGCAGCGAGGGGGATCTCGTCTACGAGCAGTACTTC.

The J gene is TRBJ1-2, the V gene TRBV5-1; 12 bases match TRBD1. The germline V gene encodes CDR1 SGHRS and CDR2 YFSETQ. The junction had 8 bases not matched to a gene; V was cut back by 4 bases and J by 7 bases. There are 15 residues in the CDR3. For the CDR3, the DNA is TGCGCCAGCAGCACAGGGACAGGGGGCGCAGGTGGCTACACCTTC. This encodes CASSTGTGGAGGYTF.

The chain carries TRBV9 and TRBJ2-7; tentative D call: TRBD1 (7 bases). Trimming stripped 4 bases from V and 4 bases from J, with 12 bases between. The CDR3 has 13 amino acids. The germline gives CDR1 SGDLS, CDR2 YYNGEE. The CDR3 protein is CASSPGGRYEQYF. The CDR3 DNA reads TGTGCCAGCAGCCCAGGGGGGAGATACGAGCAGTACTTC.

This clone was seen more than once but under ten times. The chain joins TRBV4-3 to TRBJ2-2; possibly TRBD2 for D (6 bases). Looked up from germline, CDR1 is LGHNA and CDR2 is YSLEER. This CDR3 is built from 18 residues. With 0 bases removed from V and 3 bases from J, the gap between germline ends came to 17 bases. CDR3 region: CASSQDLVLAVHTGELFF. The CDR3 DNA sequence: TGCGCCAGCAGCCAAGATCTCGTACTAGCCGTACACACCGGGGAGCTGTTTTTT.

The V call is TRBV27, the J call TRBJ2-1; 9 bases fit TRBD2. The germline V gene encodes CDR1 MNHEY and CDR2 SMNVEV (reference sequence). The CDR3 is 15 residues long. Trimming took 2 bases from V and 2 from J; bases not matched to a gene: 1. The CDR3 nucleotides read TGTGCCAGCAGTTTAGCGGGAGGGCCCTACAATGAGCAGTTCTTC. It translates to CASSLAGGPYNEQFF.

V and J are TRBV2 and TRBJ1-6, with D uncertain. CDR1 SNHLY and CDR2 FYNNEI come from the germline V gene. CDR3 size: 14 residues. The V and J ends lost 10 bases and 8 bases respectively, with 18 bases between them. CDR3 sequence reads: CANKLREGDSPLHF. The DNA for the CDR3 is TGTGCCAATAAGCTTAGGGAGGGCGATTCACCCCTCCACTTT.

This clone has only a few counts. The chain links TRBV29-1 to TRBJ1-2; D is possibly TRBD1 (5 bases). Germline loops: CDR1 SQVTM, CDR2 ANQGSEA. Trimming stripped 3 bases from V and 5 bases from J, with 22 bases between. This CDR3 contains 16 residues. CDR3 DNA sequence: TGCAGCGTTGATCGGCAGGGAAATCGTGTAGGGTATGGCTACACCTTC. This codes for CSVDRQGNRVGYGYTF.

The chain has TRBV10-1 and TRBJ1-4; the match to TRBD1 covers 10 bases. The CDR3 runs 17 residues. CDR1 WNHNN and CDR2 SYGVQD come from the germline V gene (reference sequence). J lost 4 bases, V lost 1 base, and 6 bases had no gene match. CDR3 nucleotide sequence: TGCGCCAGCAGTGAGTGGCCTGGGACAGGGGTTAATGAAAAACTGTTTTTT. Protein product: CASSEWPGTGVNEKLFF.